The TCR beta chain described here comes from a study of relationships among human T cell subsets. Overall study results and limits: Substantial CDR3 sharing among Th1, Th2 and regulatory cells suggested stochastic fate choice.

TCR alpha and beta CDR3s were amplified from mRNA by semiquantitative ARM-PCR. In ARM-PCR, communal superprimers followed tagged nested gene-specific primers for exponential amplification. Using its own MiXCR run on the multiplex PCR reads, TCRdb lists one record per CDR3 protein. In the table there are approximately 15,000 distinct CDR3 sequences, around 62% of which are singletons. As for this clonotype: What it recognizes is unknown.

V was cut by 1 base and J by 3 bases, with 10 bases left in between. The CDR3 loop spans 14 amino acids. Germline V gene data show CDR1 as SGHAT and CDR2 as FQNNGV. The gene calls are TRBV11-2 and TRBJ2-7; D unclear. This sequence was found in a man between 40 and 49 years old in good health. The source material was total T cells sorted from blood. The CDR3 region is CASSLVGSNYEQYF. CDR3 coding DNA: TGTGCCAGCAGCTTAGTGGGGTCTAACTACGAGCAGTACTTC.